This paragraph reports one T cell receptor beta chain. This clonotype was seen repeatedly, ten times or more. The antigen this receptor binds is unknown. No quality values exist for individual bases; no much larger clone is one base distant. Libraries were prepared through PCR. Sequencing was carried out with an Illumina HiSeq 2500. TCR library preparation used molecular barcoding, with unique molecular identifiers applied to normalize quantification of the TCRbeta repertoire. TCRdb handled the public reads itself, with Q25 trimming in fastp and clone calling in MiXCR, and kept productive beta chains. Entries are consolidated by CDR3 protein sequence, retaining the most common genes and DNA. The sample table records a few hundred thousand distinct CDR3 sequences; approximately 6.3% of these occur just once. Together, the top ten hold 4.5% to 6.5% of the sample. This specimen's treatment or condition label, per the study, means: allogeneic hematopoietic cell transplantation with graft depleted of TCRalphabeta T cells and CD19 B cells. The transplant recipients were children given TCRalphabeta/CD19-depleted allogeneic hematopoietic cell grafts.

This record comes from a study of T-cell reconstitution after alpha-beta-depleted transplantation in children (dated by TCRdb to 2016 to 2018). About the study as a whole: Using TCR repertoire profiling, the study quantitatively followed how T-cell immune reconstitution unfolded in children after TCRalphabeta/CD19-depleted allogeneic hematopoietic cell transplantation. Broader findings and caveats from the paper: The apparently early recovery of alphabetaT-cell counts about two months after transplant reportedly depended on only several hundred rapidly expanded clones that came from non-depleted graft cells. Hyperexpanded clone frequencies declined over subsequent months; after one year, T-cell counts and TCRbeta diversity were mostly attributed to newly produced T cells. In some patients, high TCRbeta diversity at day 60 was attributed to recipient T cells and intrathymic progenitors that had survived conditioning.

Source: PBMCs, taken before TCRalphabeta/CD19-depleted stem cell transplant. This TCR came from a boy aged 2 to 9 with acute lymphoblastic leukemia, due to receive a stem cell transplant.

The CDR3 is CAPPRWISNTGELFF. The bases are TGTGCCCCCCCCCGCTGGATCTCGAACACCGGGGAGCTGTTTTTT. This chain is built from TRBV3-1 and TRBJ2-2; no D gene can be assigned with confidence. Including the terminal cysteine and phenylalanine, the CDR3 comprises 15 residues. The only DNA kept is the CDR3, 45 bases in frame from the first base. V gives up 11 bases and J gives up 0 bases, and the segment between their germline ends measures 16 bases. From the germline V gene (reference sequence), CDR1 is LGHDT and CDR2 is YNNKEL.